Sequencing of this TCR beta chain was carried out in a study of T-cell reconstitution after alpha-beta-depleted transplantation in children. Unique molecular identifiers were incorporated when the TCRbeta library was constructed. From the PCR reads, TCRdb called clonotypes with MiXCR, one entry per CDR3 protein. In the table there are about 600,000 distinct CDR3 sequences, 8% to 11% of which are singletons. This CDR3 region has 15 residues. V lost 2 bases, J lost 7 bases, and 17 bases lay in between. This clonotype occurred many times. The material sequenced was PBMCs from the stem cell graft donor, taken from the stem cell graft. The sequence was obtained from a human donor who donated a stem cell graft to a child with acute myeloid leukemia. The genes are TRBV12-3 or TRBV12-4 and TRBJ1-1; D gene uncertain. The DNA for the CDR3 is TGTGCCAGCAGTTTAAATGGCGGGCAAAGATTTGAAGCTTTCTTT. Residues: CASSLNGGQRFEAFF.